The 17 T cell receptor beta chains reported below all come from one sample, sequenced in a study of graft-versus-host responses after intestinal transplantation. Their antigens remain unidentified. Assay: immunoSEQ multiplex PCR; the TCRdb copy retains only in-frame clones and omits some. The data hold roughly 120,000 clones, with roughly 95% observed a single time. The input for sequencing was unstimulated CD8+ T cells sorted from spleen or lymph node cells, taken before intestinal transplant. All receptors come from a human donor who received an intestinal transplant.

Points on this clone: In the same sample, other DNA sequences code for this CDR3. The chain couples TRBV4-1 to TRBJ2-7; TRBD2 matches at 10 bases. The CDR3 length is 13 residues. Looked up from germline, CDR1 is MGHRA and CDR2 is YSYEKL. Germline trimming cut 4 bases from V and 5 bases from J; bases unmatched to any gene: 2. The CDR3 protein is CASSPLAGDEQYF. CDR3 DNA: TGCGCCAGCAGCCCCCTAGCGGGAGACGAGCAGTACTTC.

The chain combines TRBV7-9 with TRBJ2-2, with D maybe TRBD2 (5 bases). From germline, CDR1 is SEHNR and CDR2 FQNEAQ (reference sequence). V was shortened by 5 bases and J by 5 bases, with 12 bases between the two germline ends. The CDR3 is 14 residues long. CDR3 bases: TGTGCCAGCAGCGACTTCACGGGAACCGGGGAGCTGTTTTTT. As protein: CASSDFTGTGELFF.

This clone has just one count. This chain links TRBV28 with TRBJ2-7; no firm D call. Germline V gives CDR1 MDHEN, CDR2 SYDVKM. The V end lost 2 bases, the J end lost 4 bases, and 12 bases lay between the germline ends. The CDR3 has 14 amino acids. CDR3 bases: TGTGCCAGCAGTTTAAGGGCTAGTTGGTACGAGCAGTACTTC. Translating it yields CASSLRASWYEQYF. The full variable domain, in which reference TRBV28 and TRBJ2-7 provide the parts outside the CDR3, is DVKVTQSSRYLVKRTGEKVFLECVQDMDHENMFWYRQDPGLGLRLIYFSYDVKMKEKGDIPEGYSVSREKKERFSLILESASTNQTSMYLCASSLRASWYEQYFGPGTRLTVT.

The chain joins TRBV5-6 to TRBJ2-1; TRBD2 is a possible D gene (7 bases). This CDR3 has 17 amino acids. In germline, CDR1 is SGHDT, CDR2 YYEEEE. Trimming took 3 bases from V and 3 from J, leaving 19 bases between them. The CDR3 bases are TGTGCCAGCAGCTGGAGGGGGGGCCAAACCTTCTACAATGAGCAGTTCTTC. This encodes CASSWRGGQTFYNEQFF. Supplemented by reference TRBV5-6 and TRBJ2-1, the full variable domain reads DAGVTQSPTHLIKTRGQQVTLRCSPKSGHDTVSWYQQALGQGPQFIFQYYEEEERQRGNFPDRFSGHQFPNYSSELNVNALLLGDSALYLCASSWRGGQTFYNEQFFGPGTRLTVL.

V gene TRBV10-3 combines with J gene TRBJ2-6; unclear D gene. Germline assignment: CDR1 ENHRY and CDR2 SYGVKD. The CDR3 runs 14 residues. Trimming shortened V by 6 bases and J by 2 bases, and 8 bases separated the two germline ends. CDR3 nucleotide sequence: TGTGCCATCAGGCCCGTAGCTGGGGCCAACGTCCTGACTTTC. Protein: CAIRPVAGANVLTF.

The J gene is TRBJ2-7, the V gene TRBV4-2; 12 bases agree with TRBD2. CDR3 size: 15 residues. The germline V gene encodes CDR1 LGHNA and CDR2 YNFKEQ. The junction had 2 bases not matched to a gene; V was cut back by 1 base and J by 4 bases. The CDR3: CASSQGLAGGYEQYF. The CDR3 DNA is TGTGCCAGCAGCCAAGGGCTAGCGGGAGGGTACGAGCAGTACTTC.

For the CDR3, the DNA is TGTGCCAGCAGCTTAGGCAGATCGCACGAGCAGTACTTC. Translating gives CASSLGRSHEQYF. V gene TRBV13 combines with J gene TRBJ2-7; D uncertain. Trimming left V 0 bases short and J 5 bases short, with 8 bases between. The V gene's germline CDR1 is PRHDT and CDR2 FYEKMQ (reference sequence). CDR3 size: 13 residues.

This rearrangement joins TRBV28 to TRBJ2-7; tentatively, D is TRBD2 (5 bases). V gave up 7 bases and J gave up 7 bases, with 14 bases separating them. This CDR3 contains 12 residues. CDR1 and CDR2 from the germline V gene are MDHEN and SYDVKM. CDR3 amino acids: CASNGGFIEQYF. CDR3 DNA sequence: TGTGCCAGCAATGGAGGATTTATAGAGCAGTACTTC.

This chain uses TRBV27 with TRBJ2-7; 10 nucleotides match TRBD2. The CDR3 length is 18 residues. Germline lookup yields CDR1 MNHEY and CDR2 SMNVEV (reference sequence). Trimming cost V 0 bases and J 0 bases; bases outside gene matches: 8. CDR3 sequence (DNA): TGTGCCAGCAGTTTATCGGGTAGCGGGAGGCCCAGCTCCTACGAGCAGTACTTC. This codes for CASSLSGSGRPSSYEQYF.

V gene TRBV11-2 combines with J gene TRBJ2-1; D may be TRBD2 (6 bases). Germline CDR1 is SGHAT and CDR2 is FQNNGV. The V end lost 0 bases, the J end lost 7 bases, and 10 bases lay between the germline ends. CDR3 length: 14 amino acids. The CDR3 nucleotides read TGTGCCAGCAGCTTAGAGGCAGGAGGGAATGAGCAGTTCTTC. This encodes CASSLEAGGNEQFF. Together with reference TRBV11-2 and TRBJ2-1, the CDR3 gives the full variable domain: EAGVAQSPRYKIIEKRQSVAFWCNPISGHATLYWYQQILGQGPKLLIQFQNNGVVDDSQLPKDRFSAERLKGVDSTLKIQPAKLEDSAVYLCASSLEAGGNEQFFGPGTRLTVL.

This chain uses TRBV4-1 with TRBJ1-4, with 9 bases fitting TRBD1. Per the germline V gene, CDR1 is MGHRA and CDR2 is YSYEKL. The CDR3 is 13 residues long. Germline trimming cut 2 bases from V and 14 bases from J; bases unmatched to any gene: 6. The CDR3 DNA sequence: TGCGCCAGCAGCCAAATTTCGGACAGGGGCCTGTTTTTT. Protein product: CASSQISDRGLFF.

This chain joins TRBV2 and TRBJ2-4; the D call may be TRBD1 or TRBD2 (5 bases each). Germline V gene sequence: CDR1 SNHLY, CDR2 FYNNEI. There are 13 residues in the CDR3. Trimming stripped 8 bases from V and 4 bases from J, with 12 bases between. CDR3: CASYGTPKNIQYF. The CDR3 coding sequence is TGTGCCAGCTATGGGACGCCGAAAAACATTCAGTACTTC.

The V gene is TRBV29-1, the J gene TRBJ2-1; the D gene is possibly TRBD2 (5 bases). CDR1 SQVTM and CDR2 ANQGSEA come from the germline V gene. The V gene lost 4 bases and the J gene lost 5 bases, with 9 bases spanning the gap. This CDR3 spans 12 amino acids. The CDR3 region is CSVVGLDNEQFF. Here the CDR3 DNA reads TGCAGCGTTGTTGGACTGGACAATGAGCAGTTCTTC.

V is TRBV6-5 and J is TRBJ2-7; 8 bases fit TRBD1. V trimming: 6 bases; J trimming: 6 bases; junction bases outside the gene matches: 4. The CDR3 runs to 12 residues. Germline V gene lookup returns CDR1 MNHEY and CDR2 SVGAGI. The CDR3 reads CASSLTGGEQYF. Here the CDR3 DNA reads TGTGCCAGCAGCCTTACAGGGGGCGAGCAGTACTTC.

The DNA for the CDR3 is TGCGCCAGCAGAGTTTGTTTCGGGGTTAGAAACACTGAAGCTTTCTTT. Residues: CASRVCFGVRNTEAFF. The chain recombines TRBV10-1 with TRBJ1-1; D gene uncertain. The CDR3 length is 16 residues. V lost 6 bases and J 2 bases, leaving 19 bases between the germline ends. Germline V gene lookup returns CDR1 WNHNN and CDR2 SYGVQD (reference sequence).

The chain employs TRBV5-6 and TRBJ2-7; D gene unclear. V lost 0 bases and J lost 3, with 7 bases in between. Per the germline V gene, CDR1 is SGHDT and CDR2 is YYEEEE. CDR3 length: 13 amino acids. The CDR3 coding sequence is TGTGCCAGCAGCTTGGGAGTGGGCTACGAGCAGTACTTC. Its translation: CASSLGVGYEQYF.

The chain employs TRBV27 and TRBJ1-4; D possibly corresponds to TRBD1 (5 bases). CDR3 length equals 13 residues. Per germline, CDR1 MNHEY and CDR2 SMNVEV (reference sequence). With 8 bases removed from V and 6 bases from J, the gap between germline ends came to 13 bases. CDR3 protein: CASRGLVDEKLFF. The CDR3 nucleotides are TGTGCCAGCCGGGGGTTGGTGGATGAAAAACTGTTTTTT.